The 27 T cell receptor beta chains below all came from one sample that was sequenced in a study of OX40 agonist ivuxolimab in advanced cancers. TCRdb keeps only in-frame clones here, not all; method: immunoSEQ multiplex PCR. Found here are 70,000 to 75,000 clones, roughly 90% of them singletons; the top ten hold over 0.35%. This specimen was CD4+ or CD8+ T cells sorted from blood, taken in a trial of the OX40 agonist ivuxolimab. The receptor source for this set is an adult with an advanced solid tumor such as melanoma, head and neck, liver or kidney cancer.

The CDR3 bases are TGTGCCTCCTCAAGGACAGGGGGAGACACTGAAGCTTTCTTT. This encodes CASSRTGGDTEAFF. The chain recombines TRBV19 with TRBJ1-1; 10 positions agree with TRBD1. This CDR3 has 14 amino acids. Germline CDR1 is LNHDA and CDR2 is SQIVND (reference sequence). J was trimmed by 3 bases and V by 11 bases; bases with no gene match: 9.

This chain links TRBV27 with TRBJ1-5; D call uncertain. The V gene lost 3 bases and the J gene lost 1 base, with 4 bases spanning the gap. CDR3 length equals 13 residues. Germline V gene data show CDR1 as MNHEY and CDR2 as SMNVEV (reference sequence). CDR3 residues: CASSLRSNQPQHF. CDR3 sequence (DNA): TGTGCCAGCAGTTTGCGGAGCAATCAGCCCCAGCATTTT.

This clone occurred once. The V gene is TRBV5-1, the J gene TRBJ1-6; the match to TRBD1 covers 9 bases. J lost 6 bases, V lost 5 bases, and 9 bases had no gene match. Germline-derived CDR1 and CDR2 are SGHRS and YFSETQ. This CDR3 region has 16 residues. This CDR3 is CASSPTWGQGNSPLHF. The CDR3 nucleotides read TGCGCCAGCAGTCCCACCTGGGGACAGGGTAATTCACCCCTCCACTTT.

The chain recombines TRBV7-8 with TRBJ1-1; D remains unclear. This CDR3 is built from 13 residues. V lost 3 bases and J lost 0, with 5 bases in between. Germline assignment: CDR1 SGHVS and CDR2 FQNEAQ. The CDR3 sequence: CASSFSMNTEAFF. CDR3 coding DNA: TGTGCCAGCAGCTTCTCCATGAACACTGAAGCTTTCTTT.

The rearrangement joins TRBV6-1 to TRBJ2-1; the D gene is possibly TRBD2 (5 bases). Germline V gene lookup returns CDR1 MNHNS and CDR2 SASEGT. The CDR3 spans 13 residues. V shed 5 bases and J shed 6 bases, with 11 bases lying between them. The CDR3 sequence is CASSRGPSNEQFF. DNA for the CDR3: TGTGCCAGCAGTCGAGGGCCAAGCAATGAGCAGTTCTTC.

The rearrangement links TRBV6-5 to TRBJ1-1; D not resolved. Germline CDR1 is MNHEY and CDR2 is SVGAGI. The CDR3 sequence is 14 residues long. V was clipped by 7 bases and J by 0 bases, with 12 bases between them. As DNA, the CDR3 is TGTGCCAGCACCCGCGGTAGGTTGAACACTGAAGCTTTCTTT. Translating gives CASTRGRLNTEAFF.

The chain combines TRBV19 with TRBJ1-1, with D maybe TRBD1 (5 bases). CDR1 and CDR2 from the germline V gene are LNHDA and SQIVND (reference sequence). V was trimmed by 5 bases and J by 1 base, leaving 8 bases between them. The CDR3 consists of 13 residues. CDR3 nucleotides: TGTGCCAGTAGTTGGGGGGGGAACACTGAAGCTTTCTTT. It encodes CASSWGGNTEAFF.

The genes are TRBV4-3 and TRBJ2-2, with a possible D match to TRBD1 (5 bases). V lost 3 bases and J lost 1, with 12 bases in between. The CDR3 is made up of 16 amino acids. The germline V gene has CDR1 LGHNA and CDR2 YSLEER. The CDR3 sequence: CASSHSGAGNTGELFF. In DNA, the CDR3 is TGCGCCAGCAGCCATAGTGGGGCAGGGAACACCGGGGAGCTGTTTTTT.

The chain links TRBV6-6 to TRBJ1-1, with TRBD1 matching over 8 bases. V lost 4 bases, J lost 3 bases, and 1 base stayed unmatched. The germline CDR1 and CDR2 sequences are MNHNY and SVGAGI (reference sequence). The CDR3 contains 13 residues. Here the CDR3 reads CASSSQGDTEAFF. CDR3 in DNA: TGTGCCAGCAGTTCACAGGGGGACACTGAAGCTTTCTTT.

This chain uses TRBV18 with TRBJ2-7, with a possible D match to TRBD2 (6 bases). CDR3 length equals 16 residues. The germline gives CDR1 KGHSH, CDR2 LQKENI. Trimming removed 3 bases at V and 4 bases at J, with 19 bases between. CDR3 coding DNA: TGTGCCAGCTCACCCCGGGGAGGCCAGGGAACTTACGAGCAGTACTTC. It yields the protein CASSPRGGQGTYEQYF.

The chain uses TRBV10-1 and TRBJ1-2, with TRBD1 matching 9 bases. J gave up 5 bases and V 3 bases, and 16 bases lay outside the gene matches. Germline-derived CDR1 and CDR2 are WNHNN and SYGVQD (reference sequence). This CDR3 comprises 18 residues. CDR3 nucleotides: TGCGCCAGCAGTGATAATCCCATCAGCACAGGGGGCGTTTATGGCTACACCTTC. Amino acid sequence: CASSDNPISTGGVYGYTF.

V is TRBV5-6 and J is TRBJ2-4; D gene unclear. Deletions cut 1 base from V and 0 bases from J, with 11 bases between. The germline V gene has CDR1 SGHDT and CDR2 YYEEEE. The CDR3 extends over 16 amino acids. The chain's CDR3 is CASSLLAVLAKNIQYF. The CDR3 DNA reads TGTGCCAGCAGCTTGTTGGCAGTACTAGCCAAAAACATTCAGTACTTC.

This sequence joins TRBV25-1 and TRBJ2-7; no definite D call. The CDR3 extends over 15 amino acids. Germline CDR1 is MGHDK and CDR2 is SYGVNS. V lost 3 bases to trimming and J lost 0 bases, with 12 bases between them. CDR3 coding DNA: TGTGCCAGCAGTGACCCATCCAGCTTCTCCTACGAGCAGTACTTC. This codes for CASSDPSSFSYEQYF.

This chain joins TRBV7-8 and TRBJ2-1, with a weak D call TRBD2 (5 bases). Germline lookup yields CDR1 SGHVS and CDR2 FQNEAQ. The CDR3 runs to 12 residues. V shed 5 bases and J shed 16 bases, with 18 bases lying between them. CDR3 sequence reads: CASSRGSGILFF. The CDR3 region has the DNA TGTGCCAGCAGCCGAGGGAGTGGGATACTTTTCTTC. The variable domain in full, completed from reference TRBV7-8 and TRBJ2-1, reads GAGVSQSPRYKVAKRGQDVALRCDPISGHVSLFWYQQALGQGPEFLTYFQNEAQLDKSGLPSDRFFAERPEGSVSTLKIQRTQQEDSAVYLCASSRGSGILFFGPGTRLTVL.

The rearrangement links TRBV18 to TRBJ1-1; 8 bases fit TRBD1. CDR1 is KGHSH, CDR2 LQKENI, per germline. This CDR3 spans 15 amino acids. The trim removed 2 bases at V and 1 base at J, leaving 3 bases unmatched. In nucleotides, the CDR3 is TGTGCCAGCTCACCAAGTCAGGGGGCGAACACTGAAGCTTTCTTT. Translation: CASSPSQGANTEAFF.

The chain recombines TRBV27 with TRBJ2-3, with 9 bases matching TRBD2. This CDR3 is built from 12 residues. From germline, CDR1 is MNHEY and CDR2 SMNVEV (reference sequence). CDR3 bases: TGTTCAACTAGCGGGTTCACAGATACGCAGTATTTT. This codes for CSTSGFTDTQYF.

This chain connects TRBV6-1 to TRBJ2-5; TRBD2 might be the D (5 bases). The closer fit of TRBJ2-7 to the DNA end suggests the J call may be wrong. Germline CDR1 and CDR2: MNHNS and SASEGT. The CDR3 covers 14 residues. CDR3 in amino acids: CASFRSTSSYEQYF. Here the CDR3 DNA reads TGTGCCAGTTTCCGGTCCACTAGCTCCTACGAGCAGTACTTC.

V gene TRBV6-5 combines with J gene TRBJ2-1; 10 bases are a match to TRBD2. Germline CDR1 reads MNHEY; CDR2 reads SVGAGI. CDR3 length: 16 residues. V dropped 3 bases and J dropped 0; count of bases not matched to a gene: 2. The CDR3 DNA follows: TGTGCCAGCAGTTATCTAGCGGGGGTCTCCTACAATGAGCAGTTCTTC. Amino acids: CASSYLAGVSYNEQFF.

The V gene is TRBV19, the J gene TRBJ2-3; 7 bases line up with TRBD2. Looked up from germline, CDR1 is LNHDA and CDR2 is SQIVND (reference sequence). The CDR3 sequence is 16 residues long. V was pared by 1 base and J by 1 base, with 5 bases of the junction left unmatched. The CDR3 DNA sequence: TGTGCCAGTAGTATAGGTGGGAGGGCCGGCACAGATACGCAGTATTTT. Amino acid sequence: CASSIGGRAGTDTQYF.

The rearrangement joins TRBV29-1 to TRBJ1-2, with TRBD1 matching 8 bases. The V gene's germline CDR1 is SQVTM and CDR2 ANQGSEA. The J segment lost 6 bases and the V segment lost 4 bases, leaving 7 bases of the junction unmatched. The CDR3 has 13 amino acids. CDR3 nucleotides: TGCAGCGTTGGGGCCGGACAGGGCGATGGCTACACCTTC. Translation: CSVGAGQGDGYTF.

The chain links TRBV28 to TRBJ2-7; 9 positions match TRBD2. Germline loops: CDR1 MDHEN, CDR2 SYDVKM. The CDR3 is 15 amino acids. Trimming removed 3 bases from V and 7 bases from J; junction bases left unmatched: 10. CDR3 amino acids: CASSFGAGGSGEQYF. CDR3 DNA: TGTGCCAGCAGTTTTGGTGCGGGAGGGTCGGGGGAGCAGTACTTC.

This clone was seen only a few times. This sequence joins TRBV21-1 and TRBJ1-3; the table's TRBD1 call for D was not verified on the DNA. TRBV21-1 is termed a pseudogene. The CDR3 covers 13 residues. Here the CDR3 DNA reads TGTGCCAGCAGCAGGGCAGGGGGTAACACCATATATTTT. Its protein product is CASSRAGGNTIYF.

The table lists this clone with a count of one. The chain carries TRBV18 and TRBJ2-7; D remains ambiguous. Trimming took off 3 bases at V and 7 bases at J, with 10 bases between the two ends. Germline V gene data show CDR1 as KGHSH and CDR2 as LQKENI. CDR3 length: 12 residues. The CDR3 sequence: CASSPRDGEQYF. As DNA, the CDR3 is TGTGCCAGCTCACCGCGAGACGGGGAGCAGTACTTC.

The rearrangement joins TRBV11-3 to TRBJ2-1; TRBD2 matches 12 bases. In germline, CDR1 is SGHNT, CDR2 YENEEA. The CDR3 is 17 amino acids. Losses at the gene ends were 5 bases for V and 8 bases for J; bases not matched to a gene: 13. CDR3 sequence reads: CASSPGLAGYHVDEQFF. The CDR3 DNA reads TGTGCCAGCAGCCCAGGACTAGCGGGATACCACGTAGATGAGCAGTTCTTC.

This rearrangement joins TRBV7-8 to TRBJ1-5; D uncertain. The CDR3 is made up of 13 amino acids. Germline values: CDR1 SGHVS, CDR2 FQNEAQ. Trimming removed 1 base from V and 6 bases from J, with 7 bases in between. CDR3 sequence: CASSLESRQPQHF. Written as DNA, the CDR3 is TGTGCCAGCAGCTTAGAAAGTCGTCAGCCCCAGCATTTT.

This clone was counted once. This rearrangement joins TRBV11-2 to TRBJ2-7, with a weak D call TRBD1 (5 bases). Germline V gives CDR1 SGHAT, CDR2 FQNNGV. The CDR3 contains 14 residues. Trimming pared 5 bases from V and 3 bases from J, leaving 14 bases between. DNA of the CDR3: TGTGCCAGCAGCCACGGCGACAGCAACTACGAGCAGTACTTC. Translating gives CASSHGDSNYEQYF. Supplemented by reference TRBV11-2 and TRBJ2-7, the full variable domain reads EAGVAQSPRYKIIEKRQSVAFWCNPISGHATLYWYQQILGQGPKLLIQFQNNGVVDDSQLPKDRFSAERLKGVDSTLKIQPAKLEDSAVYLCASSHGDSNYEQYFGPGTRLTVT.

This chain uses TRBV5-1 with TRBJ2-7, with 8 bases aligning to TRBD2. Trimming at V came to 0 bases and at J to 5 bases, leaving 10 bases not matched to a gene. Germline loops: CDR1 SGHRS, CDR2 YFSETQ. The CDR3 has 16 amino acids. The CDR3 DNA follows: TGCGCCAGCAGCTTGGCCTCGGGAGGGCCGGGGGACGAGCAGTACTTC. Translating gives CASSLASGGPGDEQYF.